This T cell receptor beta chain was recorded in a study of blood T cell repertoires in COVID-19. Original data processing: Researchers report that nucleated cell counts were estimated from reference gene primer amplification. Some clones are missing from TCRdb's copy, which holds only in-frame ones; the method was immunoSEQ multiplex PCR. V and J calls plus clone size are reproduced from that table; the DNA served to infer D and trimming. This table holds 350,000 or so clones, approximately 86% found once. Losses at the gene ends were 6 bases for V and 3 bases for J; bases not matched to a gene: 8. Germline V gene lookup returns CDR1 SNHLY and CDR2 FYNNEI. The CDR3 spans 16 residues.

Sequenced sample: PBMCs or T cells enriched from blood (not recorded which). V and J are TRBV2 and TRBJ1-4; TRBD1 matches at 9 bases. The clonotype comes from a woman aged 40 to 50 with acute COVID-19. The CDR3 DNA follows: TGTGCCAGCAGCACCGGGACAGGGTTAGCTAATGAAAAACTGTTTTTT. This codes for CASSTGTGLANEKLFF.